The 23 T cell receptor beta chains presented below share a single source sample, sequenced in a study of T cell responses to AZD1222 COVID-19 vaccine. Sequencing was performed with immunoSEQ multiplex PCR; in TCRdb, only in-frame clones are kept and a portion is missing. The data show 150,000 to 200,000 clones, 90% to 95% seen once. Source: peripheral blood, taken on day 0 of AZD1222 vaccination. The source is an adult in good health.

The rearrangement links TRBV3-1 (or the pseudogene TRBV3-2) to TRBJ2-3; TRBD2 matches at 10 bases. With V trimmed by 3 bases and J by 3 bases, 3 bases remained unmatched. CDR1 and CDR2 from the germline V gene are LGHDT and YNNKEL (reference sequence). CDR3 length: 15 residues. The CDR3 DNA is TGTGCCAGCAGCCAGGGACTAGCGCGGACAGATACGCAGTATTTT. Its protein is CASSQGLARTDTQYF.

The CDR3 sequence: CASRAGHWNQPQHF. CDR3 in DNA: TGCGCCAGCAGAGCGGGACACTGGAATCAGCCCCAGCATTTT. The J gene is TRBJ1-5, the V gene TRBV10-1; D might be TRBD1 (6 bases). V lost 6 bases and J 4 bases, leaving 13 bases between the germline ends. This CDR3 contains 14 residues. Germline values: CDR1 WNHNN, CDR2 SYGVQD (reference sequence).

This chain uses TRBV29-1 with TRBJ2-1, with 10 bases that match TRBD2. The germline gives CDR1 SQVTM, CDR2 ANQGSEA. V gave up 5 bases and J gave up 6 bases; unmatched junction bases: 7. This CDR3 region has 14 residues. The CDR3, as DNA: TGCAGCGTTCCCTTAGCGGGAGGATTCAATGAGCAGTTCTTC. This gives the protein CSVPLAGGFNEQFF.

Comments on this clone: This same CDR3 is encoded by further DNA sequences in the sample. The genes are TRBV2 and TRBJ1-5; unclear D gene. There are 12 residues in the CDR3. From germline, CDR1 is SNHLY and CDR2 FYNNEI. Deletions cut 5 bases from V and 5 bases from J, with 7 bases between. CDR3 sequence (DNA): TGTGCCAGCAGTCTCGATGATCAGCCCCAGCATTTT. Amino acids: CASSLDDQPQHF.

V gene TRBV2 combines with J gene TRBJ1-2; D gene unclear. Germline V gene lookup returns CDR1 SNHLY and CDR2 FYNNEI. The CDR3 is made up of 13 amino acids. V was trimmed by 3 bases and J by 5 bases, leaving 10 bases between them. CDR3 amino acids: CASSDADSYGYTF. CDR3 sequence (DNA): TGTGCCAGCAGTGACGCAGATTCTTATGGCTACACCTTC. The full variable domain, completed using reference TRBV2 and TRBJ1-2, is EPEVTQTPSHQVTQMGQEVILRCVPISNHLYFYWYRQILGQKVEFLVSFYNNEISEKSEIFDDQFSVERPDGSNFTLKIRSTKLEDSAMYFCASSDADSYGYTFGSGTRLTVV.

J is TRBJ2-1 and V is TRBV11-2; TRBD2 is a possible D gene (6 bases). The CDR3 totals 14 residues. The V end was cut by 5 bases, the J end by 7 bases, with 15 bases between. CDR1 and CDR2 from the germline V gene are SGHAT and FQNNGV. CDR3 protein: CASSPPGAGNEQFF. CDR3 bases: TGTGCCAGCAGCCCCCCGGGTGCGGGGAATGAGCAGTTCTTC.

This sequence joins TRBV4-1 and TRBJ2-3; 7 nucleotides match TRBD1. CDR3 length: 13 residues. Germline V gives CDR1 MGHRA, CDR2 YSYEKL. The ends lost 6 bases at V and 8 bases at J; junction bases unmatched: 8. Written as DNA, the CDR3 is TGCGCCAGCAGGGACAGGACCACGGGTACGCAGTATTTT. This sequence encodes CASRDRTTGTQYF.

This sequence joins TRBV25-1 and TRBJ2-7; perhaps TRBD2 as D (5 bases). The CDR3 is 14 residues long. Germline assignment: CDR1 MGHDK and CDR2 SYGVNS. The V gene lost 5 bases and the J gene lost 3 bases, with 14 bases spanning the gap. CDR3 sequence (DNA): TGTGCCAGCAGTCCGACTAATCCTCTCTACGAGCAGTACTTC. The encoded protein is CASSPTNPLYEQYF.

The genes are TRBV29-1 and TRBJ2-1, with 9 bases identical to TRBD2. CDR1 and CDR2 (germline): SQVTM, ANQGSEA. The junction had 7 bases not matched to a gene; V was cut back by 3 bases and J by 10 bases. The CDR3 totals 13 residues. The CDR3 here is CSVETSGREEQFF. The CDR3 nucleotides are TGCAGCGTTGAGACTAGCGGACGAGAAGAGCAGTTCTTC.

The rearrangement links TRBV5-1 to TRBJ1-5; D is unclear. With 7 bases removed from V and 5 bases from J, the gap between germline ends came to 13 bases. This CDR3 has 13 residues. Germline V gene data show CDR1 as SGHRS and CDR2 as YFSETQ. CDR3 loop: CASDPGRDQPQHF. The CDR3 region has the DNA TGCGCCAGCGACCCTGGGAGGGATCAGCCCCAGCATTTT.

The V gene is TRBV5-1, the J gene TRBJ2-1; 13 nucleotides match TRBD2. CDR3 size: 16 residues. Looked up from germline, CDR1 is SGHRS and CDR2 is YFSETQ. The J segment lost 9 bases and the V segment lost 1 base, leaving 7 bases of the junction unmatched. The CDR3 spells CASSLRLAGGGGEQFF. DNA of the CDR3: TGCGCCAGCAGCTTGCGACTAGCGGGAGGAGGTGGTGAGCAGTTCTTC.

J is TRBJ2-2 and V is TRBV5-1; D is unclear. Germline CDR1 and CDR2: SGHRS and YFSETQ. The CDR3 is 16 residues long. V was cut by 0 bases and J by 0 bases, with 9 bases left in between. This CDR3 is CASSLGQTANTGELFF. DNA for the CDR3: TGCGCCAGCAGCTTGGGGCAAACTGCGAACACCGGGGAGCTGTTTTTT.

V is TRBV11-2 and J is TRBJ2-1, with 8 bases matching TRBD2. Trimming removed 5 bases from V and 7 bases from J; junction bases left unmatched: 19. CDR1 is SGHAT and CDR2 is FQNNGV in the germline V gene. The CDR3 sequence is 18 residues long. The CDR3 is CASSALAYSGVGDNEQFF. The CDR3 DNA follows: TGTGCCAGCAGCGCCCTCGCCTATAGCGGGGTGGGGGATAATGAGCAGTTCTTC.

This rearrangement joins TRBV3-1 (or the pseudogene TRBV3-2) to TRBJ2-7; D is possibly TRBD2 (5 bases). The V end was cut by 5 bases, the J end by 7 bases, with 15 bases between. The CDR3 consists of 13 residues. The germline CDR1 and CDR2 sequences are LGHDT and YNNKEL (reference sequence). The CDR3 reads CASSSGPSGEQYF. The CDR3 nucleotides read TGTGCCAGCAGCTCGGGTCCTTCGGGGGAGCAGTACTTC.

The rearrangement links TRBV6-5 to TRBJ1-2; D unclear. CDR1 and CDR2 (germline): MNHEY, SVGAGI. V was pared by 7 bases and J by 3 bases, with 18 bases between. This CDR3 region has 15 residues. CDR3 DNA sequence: TGTGCCAGCAATTGGGAAAGGCGCGGGGACTATGGCTACACCTTC. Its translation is CASNWERRGDYGYTF.

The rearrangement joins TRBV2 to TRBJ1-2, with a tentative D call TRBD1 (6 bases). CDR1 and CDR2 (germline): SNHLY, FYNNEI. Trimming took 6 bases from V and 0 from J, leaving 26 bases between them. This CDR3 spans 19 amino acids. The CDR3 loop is CASRIHGGDSNSANYGYTF. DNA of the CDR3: TGTGCCAGCAGGATTCACGGGGGCGATTCAAATTCAGCTAACTATGGCTACACCTTC.

The CDR3 DNA reads TGTGCCACTTCAAAAACTAGCGGAGAAGCCACAGATACGCAGTATTTT. It yields the protein CATSKTSGEATDTQYF. The chain has TRBV10-3 and TRBJ2-3, with TRBD2 identical over 8 bases. CDR1 ENHRY and CDR2 SYGVKD come from the germline V gene. The CDR3 totals 16 residues. J lost 2 bases, V lost 10 bases, and 14 bases had no gene match.

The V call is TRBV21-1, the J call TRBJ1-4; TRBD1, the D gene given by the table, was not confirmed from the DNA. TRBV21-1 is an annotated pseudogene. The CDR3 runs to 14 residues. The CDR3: CASERGTGREKLFF. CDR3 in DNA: TGTGCCAGCGAAAGGGGGACAGGGAGGGAAAAACTGTTTTTT.

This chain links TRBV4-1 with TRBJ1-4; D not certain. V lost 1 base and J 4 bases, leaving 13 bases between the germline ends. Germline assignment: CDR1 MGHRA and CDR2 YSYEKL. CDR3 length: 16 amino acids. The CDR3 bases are TGCGCCAGCAGCCAAGCCCCGTCTCAGCTTAATGAAAAACTGTTTTTT. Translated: CASSQAPSQLNEKLFF.

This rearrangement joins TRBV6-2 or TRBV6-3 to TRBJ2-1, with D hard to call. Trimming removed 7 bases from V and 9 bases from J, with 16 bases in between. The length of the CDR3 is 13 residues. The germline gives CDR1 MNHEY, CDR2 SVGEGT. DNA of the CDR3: TGTGCCAGCACCCCGGCGGAGTCGGGTGAGCAGTTCTTC. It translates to CASTPAESGEQFF.

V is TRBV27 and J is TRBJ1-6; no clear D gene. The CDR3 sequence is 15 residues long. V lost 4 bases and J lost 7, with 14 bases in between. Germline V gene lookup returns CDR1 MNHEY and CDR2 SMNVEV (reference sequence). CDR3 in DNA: TGTGCCAGCAGTTCAGGACCCTTCGGGAATTCACCCCTCCACTTT. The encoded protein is CASSSGPFGNSPLHF.

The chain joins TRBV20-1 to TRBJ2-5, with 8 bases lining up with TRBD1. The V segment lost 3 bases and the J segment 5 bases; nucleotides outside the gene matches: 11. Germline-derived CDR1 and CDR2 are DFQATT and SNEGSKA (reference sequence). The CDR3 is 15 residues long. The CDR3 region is CSASPQGDEWETQYF. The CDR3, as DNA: TGCAGTGCTAGTCCACAGGGGGATGAATGGGAGACCCAGTACTTC.

Written as DNA, the CDR3 is TGTGCCAGCACCCCCTGGGGGGAAGGTCAGCCCCAGCATTTT. Its translation is CASTPWGEGQPQHF. The chain carries TRBV28 and TRBJ1-5; possible D gene TRBD1, 5 bases. Germline V gene lookup returns CDR1 MDHEN and CDR2 SYDVKM. V gave up 7 bases and J gave up 6 bases, with 16 bases separating them. CDR3 size: 14 residues.